The 30 T cell receptor beta chains below were found in one sample sequenced in a study of T cell repertoires in cytomegalovirus infection. TCRdb recomputed calls from the reads with MiXCR, one row per CDR3 protein. The data show around 440,000 distinct CDR3 sequences, about 11% seen once. The specimen was PBMCs. The receptors derive from a human donor in good health (CMV status not recorded). Some clones in this sample may be carry-over from other donors' samples.

This clonotype has more than one count but fewer than ten. V usage is TRBV29-1 and J usage is TRBJ2-3, with a possible D match to TRBD2 (6 bases). In germline, CDR1 is SQVTM, CDR2 ANQGSEA. The CDR3 length is 13 residues. The V end lost 7 bases, the J end lost 1 base, and 12 bases lay between the germline ends. The CDR3 region has the DNA TGCAGCGGATCTAGCGCGGGCACAGATACGCAGTATTTT. This sequence encodes CSGSSAGTDTQYF.

In this sample, this clonotype turned up a few times. The chain links TRBV24-1 to TRBJ1-1; 10 bases are a match to TRBD1. There are 16 residues in the CDR3. With 3 bases clipped from V and 5 bases from J, the junction kept 8 bases outside the gene matches. Germline-derived CDR1 and CDR2 are KGHDR and SFDVKD. CDR3 in DNA: TGTGCCACCAGTGATGTGACGGGACAGGGGAAAACTGAAGCTTTCTTT. It is translated as CATSDVTGQGKTEAFF.

At least ten counts were recorded for this clonotype. The chain recombines TRBV12-3 or TRBV12-4 with TRBJ1-4; 8 nucleotides agree with TRBD1. The CDR3 has 15 residues. Trimming took 1 base from V and 7 from J; bases not matched to a gene: 5. CDR3 bases: TGTGCCAGCAGTTTAGACTGGGACAGGAGTGAAAAACTGTTTTTT. It encodes CASSLDWDRSEKLFF.

The chain links TRBV10-3 to TRBJ1-3; no reliable D call. The CDR3 contains 14 residues. V shed 10 bases and J shed 0 bases, with 13 bases lying between them. The germline gives CDR1 ENHRY, CDR2 SYGVKD. The CDR3 is CASGDSSSGNTIYF. As DNA, the CDR3 is TGTGCCAGCGGAGACTCCAGCTCTGGAAACACCATATATTTT.

This sequence joins TRBV29-1 and TRBJ2-7, with TRBD1 matching over 9 bases. V trimming: 6 bases; J trimming: 4 bases; junction bases outside the gene matches: 10. The germline V gene encodes CDR1 SQVTM and CDR2 ANQGSEA. The CDR3 has 14 residues. The CDR3 is CSVGGRDRVYEQYF. The CDR3, as DNA: TGCAGCGTGGGCGGCCGGGACAGGGTTTACGAGCAGTACTTC.

The chain has TRBV7-6 and TRBJ1-3; possibly TRBD1 for D (5 bases). The germline CDR1 and CDR2 sequences are SGHVS and FNYEAQ. Trimming took off 6 bases at V and 1 base at J, with 16 bases between the two ends. This CDR3 region has 16 residues. The CDR3 sequence is CASRPSGEPSGNTIYF. CDR3 nucleotides: TGTGCCAGCAGGCCGTCGGGGGAGCCTTCTGGAAACACCATATATTTT.

This clonotype came up many times. This sequence joins TRBV28 and TRBJ2-1; D possibly uses TRBD1 or TRBD2 (5 bases each). Germline V lookup: CDR1 MDHEN, CDR2 SYDVKM. V lost 2 bases, J lost 8 bases, and 16 bases lay in between. The CDR3 consists of 15 residues. The DNA of the CDR3 is TGTGCCAGCAGTTTACAAAGCGCAGTGGGGGATGAGCAGTTCTTC. This translates into CASSLQSAVGDEQFF.

This rearrangement joins TRBV5-1 to TRBJ2-1; TRBD2 matches 7 bases. The CDR3 spans 13 residues. The junction had 9 bases not matched to a gene; V was cut back by 8 bases and J by 7 bases. The V gene's germline CDR1 is SGHRS and CDR2 YFSETQ. CDR3 loop: CASKRDPGNEQFF. The CDR3 coding sequence is TGCGCCAGTAAGCGGGACCCCGGAAATGAGCAGTTCTTC. The whole variable domain, remainder taken from reference TRBV5-1 and TRBJ2-1, is KAGVTQTPRYLIKTRGQQVTLSCSPISGHRSVSWYQQTPGQGLQFLFEYFSETQRNKGNFPGRFSGRQFSNSRSEMNVSTLELGDSALYLCASKRDPGNEQFFGPGTRLTVL.

This clonotype has ten or more counts. The V gene is TRBV7-3, the J gene TRBJ2-7; the D call may be TRBD1 or TRBD2 (7 bases each). This CDR3 contains 15 residues. Germline assignment: CDR1 SGHTA and CDR2 FQGTGA. V was clipped by 5 bases and J by 3 bases, with 17 bases between them. The CDR3 sequence is CASSLQGGQSYEQYF. Written as DNA, the CDR3 is TGTGCCAGCAGCCTCCAGGGGGGGCAGAGCTACGAGCAGTACTTC.

In its sample, this clonotype was seen many times. This chain connects TRBV28 to TRBJ2-7; 7 bases are a match to TRBD1. This CDR3 spans 18 amino acids. The germline CDR1 and CDR2 sequences are MDHEN and SYDVKM. Losses at the gene ends were 5 bases for V and 1 base for J; bases not matched to a gene: 17. The CDR3 loop is CASSPRTPPGTESYEQYF. CDR3 nucleotides: TGTGCCAGCAGTCCCAGAACGCCTCCCGGGACAGAGTCCTACGAGCAGTACTTC.

In this sample, this clonotype turned up many times. This chain connects TRBV10-3 to TRBJ2-1; 11 bases are shared with TRBD2. This CDR3 has 14 residues. Trimming removed 8 bases from V and 4 bases from J; junction bases left unmatched: 4. Looked up from germline, CDR1 is ENHRY and CDR2 is SYGVKD. CDR3 DNA: TGTGCCATCCGAACTAGCGGGGGATACAATGAGCAGTTCTTC. This translates into CAIRTSGGYNEQFF.

This clonotype was picked up a small number of times. The rearrangement links TRBV20-1 to TRBJ2-7, with D uncertain. The CDR3 covers 12 residues. V lost 3 bases, J lost 0 bases, and 6 bases lay in between. CDR1 is DFQATT and CDR2 is SNEGSKA in the germline V gene (reference sequence). The CDR3 here is CSARFNSYEQYF. In nucleotides, the CDR3 is TGCAGTGCTAGGTTTAACTCCTACGAGCAGTACTTC.

This clonotype occurred a few times. The rearrangement links TRBV5-4 to TRBJ2-7; D is uncertain. The CDR3 has 12 residues. Germline V lookup: CDR1 SGHNT, CDR2 YYREEE (reference sequence). Trimming took off 5 bases at V and 7 bases at J, with 13 bases between the two ends. The CDR3 sequence is CASRNPVGEQYF. The CDR3 nucleotides read TGTGCCAGCAGAAACCCGGTGGGGGAGCAGTACTTC.

This clonotype was detected a few times. V and J are TRBV11-1 and TRBJ2-7; 14 bases map to TRBD2. Germline assignment: CDR1 SGHAT and CDR2 FQDESV (reference sequence). The V segment lost 5 bases and the J segment 6 bases; nucleotides outside the gene matches: 6. The CDR3 runs to 15 residues. The CDR3 DNA follows: TGTGCCAGCAGCCTAGGACTAGCGGGAGGAAGCGAGCAGTACTTC. This translates into CASSLGLAGGSEQYF. The whole variable domain, remainder taken from reference TRBV11-1 and TRBJ2-7, is EAEVAQSPRYKITEKSQAVAFWCDPISGHATLYWYRQILGQGPELLVQFQDESVVDDSQLPKDRFSAERLKGVDSTLKIQPAELGDSAMYLCASSLGLAGGSEQYFGPGTRLTVT.

This clonotype was recorded once. The rearrangement uses TRBV5-1 and TRBJ1-6, with 7 bases identical to TRBD1. There are 15 residues in the CDR3. J lost 2 bases, V lost 4 bases, and 3 bases had no gene match. CDR1 is SGHRS and CDR2 is YFSETQ in the germline V gene. DNA for the CDR3: TGCGCCAGCAGCCCGGACAGGACCTATAATTCACCCCTCCACTTT. Translated, it gives CASSPDRTYNSPLHF.

This clonotype was counted ten times or more. The chain couples TRBV3-1 to TRBJ2-5; D possibly corresponds to TRBD2 (6 bases). The V gene lost 1 base and the J gene lost 4 bases, with 16 bases spanning the gap. CDR3 length: 16 amino acids. Germline V gives CDR1 LGHDT, CDR2 YNNKEL (reference sequence). The CDR3 DNA follows: TGTGCCAGCAGCCAAGCGGGCGGGGCTATCGGAGAGACCCAGTACTTC. Translated: CASSQAGGAIGETQYF.

This clonotype was observed at least ten times. The gene calls are TRBV11-2 and TRBJ2-6; no definite D call. The CDR3 runs to 14 residues. The V end was cut by 6 bases, the J end by 3 bases, with 9 bases between. Germline CDR1 reads SGHAT; CDR2 reads FQNNGV. The CDR3 DNA is TGTGCCAGCAGTTCGTATGTTGGGGCCAACGTCCTGACTTTC. Protein sequence: CASSSYVGANVLTF.

This clonotype was seen at least ten times. The chain joins TRBV11-2 to TRBJ2-2; D is tentatively TRBD1 or TRBD2 (5 bases each). V gave up 6 bases and J gave up 0 bases, with 20 bases separating them. From germline, CDR1 is SGHAT and CDR2 FQNNGV. The CDR3 consists of 18 residues. The CDR3 loop is CASRGLIRDGSNTGELFF. Written as DNA, the CDR3 is TGTGCCAGCAGGGGGCTTATACGGGACGGCTCGAACACCGGGGAGCTGTTTTTT.

The chain uses TRBV30 and TRBJ1-1; the D is unclear. With 2 bases removed from V and 2 bases from J, the gap between germline ends came to 9 bases. There are 13 residues in the CDR3. Per germline, CDR1 GTSNPN and CDR2 SVGIG (reference sequence). The CDR3 region has the DNA TGTGCCTGGAGTCGAGACCCTAACACTGAAGCTTTCTTT. It encodes CAWSRDPNTEAFF.

This clonotype was seen only a few times. This chain links TRBV19 with TRBJ1-2; no definite D call. The CDR3 is 11 amino acids. The germline V gene encodes CDR1 LNHDA and CDR2 SQIVND (reference sequence). Deletions cut 6 bases from V and 3 bases from J, with 5 bases between. The CDR3 DNA sequence: TGTGCCAGTAGGGCGGACTATGGCTACACCTTC. Protein sequence: CASRADYGYTF.

This clonotype was recorded at least ten times. This chain joins TRBV30 and TRBJ2-6, with D unclear. Germline V CDR1 and CDR2: GTSNPN, SVGIG (reference sequence). The CDR3 contains 12 residues. Trimming left V 6 bases short and J 0 bases short, with 3 bases between. CDR3: CACPSGANVLTF. DNA for the CDR3: TGTGCCTGCCCCTCTGGGGCCAACGTCCTGACTTTC.

CDR3 region: CSVEVGTDTYNEQFF. The DNA for the CDR3 is TGCAGCGTTGAAGTGGGGACTGATACTTACAATGAGCAGTTCTTC. This chain links TRBV29-1 with TRBJ2-1; possibly TRBD2 for D (6 bases). The length of the CDR3 is 15 residues. Trimming left V 1 base short and J 4 bases short, with 14 bases between. Germline lookup yields CDR1 SQVTM and CDR2 ANQGSEA.

This clonotype was counted ten times or more. This rearrangement joins TRBV20-1 to TRBJ2-5, with 8 bases matching TRBD1. CDR1 and CDR2 (germline): DFQATT, SNEGSKA (reference sequence). This CDR3 is built from 13 residues. V was pared by 3 bases and J by 3 bases, with 3 bases of the junction left unmatched. The chain's CDR3 is CSASETGEETQYF. The CDR3 nucleotides are TGCAGTGCTAGTGAGACAGGGGAAGAGACCCAGTACTTC.

V gene TRBV20-1 combines with J gene TRBJ2-1; 8 bases align to TRBD1. There are 14 residues in the CDR3. V was clipped by 0 bases and J by 5 bases; unmatched bases: 3. CDR1 and CDR2 from the germline V gene are DFQATT and SNEGSKA (reference sequence). CDR3 residues: CSARDRDRNNEQFF. In DNA form, the CDR3 reads TGCAGTGCTAGAGACCGGGACAGGAACAATGAGCAGTTCTTC.

This clonotype occurred many times. The gene calls are TRBV12-3 or TRBV12-4 and TRBJ1-2; the match to TRBD1 covers 7 bases. With 3 bases clipped from V and 7 bases from J, the junction kept 8 bases outside the gene matches. The CDR3 is 14 amino acids. The DNA of the CDR3 is TGTGCCAGCAGTTTGGAGACAGGGATACGTGGCTACACCTTC. It specifies CASSLETGIRGYTF.

Only a few counts were recorded for this clonotype. This chain links TRBV2 with TRBJ1-4, with no clear D. V lost 5 bases and J lost 10, with 14 bases in between. From germline, CDR1 is SNHLY and CDR2 FYNNEI. CDR3 size: 13 residues. This CDR3 is CASSWRISGKLFF. The CDR3 DNA is TGTGCCAGCAGTTGGCGGATCTCCGGAAAACTGTTTTTT.

This sequence joins TRBV3-1 and TRBJ2-2; D remains unclear. The CDR3 length is 15 residues. The ends were cut back, 1 base at V and 3 bases at J, with 9 bases in the middle. Germline V CDR1 and CDR2: LGHDT, YNNKEL (reference sequence). The CDR3 DNA is TGTGCCAGCAGCCAAGTTGCGAGAGACACCGGGGAGCTGTTTTTT. Translating gives CASSQVARDTGELFF.

This clonotype was observed many times. The V call is TRBV7-6, the J call TRBJ2-1; D is possibly TRBD1 or TRBD2 (5 bases each). Germline CDR1 SGHVS, CDR2 FNYEAQ. CDR3 length: 15 amino acids. Trimming took off 5 bases at V and 6 bases at J, with 17 bases between the two ends. CDR3 in DNA: TGTGCCAGCAGCCGAGGGGACCAAAGGGCCAATGAGCAGTTCTTC. Translating gives CASSRGDQRANEQFF.

This clonotype has at least ten counts. The J gene is TRBJ2-3, the V gene TRBV7-2, with D hard to call. The CDR3 has 14 amino acids. Germline values: CDR1 SGHTA, CDR2 FQGNSA. The V gene lost 2 bases and the J gene lost 2 bases, with 8 bases spanning the gap. The CDR3 DNA reads TGTGCCAGCAGCTTAAGGCAAACCACAGATACGCAGTATTTT. It translates to CASSLRQTTDTQYF. Based on the CDR3 plus reference TRBV7-2 and TRBJ2-3, the full variable domain is GAGVSQSPSNKVTEKGKDVELRCDPISGHTALYWYRQSLGQGLEFLIYFQGNSAPDKSGLPSDRFSAERTGGSVSTLTIQRTQQEDSAVYLCASSLRQTTDTQYFGPGTRLTVL.

This clonotype was counted many times. V is TRBV4-1 and J is TRBJ2-3, with 8 bases that match TRBD2. This CDR3 comprises 16 residues. The trim removed 3 bases at V and 0 bases at J, leaving 5 bases unmatched. Germline-derived CDR1 and CDR2 are MGHRA and YSYEKL. The CDR3 sequence is CASSQTSDRSTDTQYF. CDR3 bases: TGCGCCAGCAGCCAGACTAGCGACAGAAGCACAGATACGCAGTATTTT.